The TCR beta chain described here comes from a study of blood T cell repertoires in COVID-19. Overall study context: From the United States, Italy and Spain came samples of acute and convalescent COVID-19. In each case, the material was cDNA or gDNA derived from T cells, B-cell-depleted T cells, or PBMCs.

Per the authors' pipeline: Cell counts per sample came from amplifying reference gene primers. Measured with immunoSEQ multiplex PCR; TCRdb has only the in-frame clones, and not every one. That table supplies the V and J calls and clone size; D and trimming were determined from the DNA. This table holds some 90,000 clones, around nine tenths found once. The V gene lost 0 bases and the J gene lost 6 bases, with 19 bases spanning the gap. Germline assignment: CDR1 SGHNT and CDR2 YYREEE (reference sequence). This CDR3 comprises 17 residues. This receptor was taken from a woman in her fifties or sixties in a cohort sampled during active COVID-19. The chain combines TRBV5-4 with TRBJ2-1; D remains ambiguous. Sequencing was done on a sample of peripheral blood. This chain's CDR3 is CASSLAKLPSPSNEQFF. In DNA form, the CDR3 reads TGTGCCAGCAGCTTGGCCAAACTCCCATCCCCCTCCAATGAGCAGTTCTTC.